This TCR beta chain was identified in a study of identifying expanded T cells in peripheral blood (dated by TCRdb to between 2017 and 2020). As for the study more broadly: Separate aliquots of the same genomic DNA pool were sequenced to produce technical replicates, and four replicates were compared in pairs. The research as a whole found: The authors expected that over much longer intervals, such as months to years, biological variance in healthy repertoires might increase even further. Across all healthy donors, variance in clone template counts between approximately two-week samples was found to increase significantly with total template count. Between technical replicates the binomial model flagged 1 to 1.5 differentially abundant clones, whereas over about 2 weeks the binomial model flagged about 15 and over roughly 4 weeks approximately 20. Across all healthy-donor time intervals, the beta-binomial model significantly lowered both the number of clones called differentially abundant and the false-positive rate.

TCRbeta CDR3 regions were profiled by bias-controlled multiplex PCR amplification of genomic DNA with the immunoSEQ Assay. In the original analysis: To quantify the absolute abundance of each unique TCRbeta CDR3 region, the sequences were collapsed and filtered. Differential abundance was assessed using a binomial (Fisher-equivalent) model and a beta-binomial model in which time-dependent variance fitted from healthy donors was added. Clones with fewer than 5 combined templates were removed, and differential abundance was called for clones with a Benjamini-Hochberg FDR below 0.01. In the beta-binomial model, variance was expressed as a function of the total template count across the two samples, in the form v = (b*log(k)+a)^2. TCRdb took this table from immuneACCESS and kept in-frame rearrangements with V and J called. Such tables lack part of the clones; where checked against another copy, unresolved V genes explain under half of the gap, and the rest is unexplained. The V and J calls and clone size are taken from that table; D and trimming were inferred from the DNA. The sample contains approximately 100,000 clones, about nine tenths of them found a single time. The ten largest make up around 4.3% of the sample.

No immune events such as infections were documented for the healthy donors during the collection period. Blood repertoires from healthy donors were used as a training cohort for calibrating time-dependent variance in a beta-binomial model of differential abundance of T-cell clones. There were some 10 healthy donors in the training cohort, of whom 3 were female and 7 were male. On average the donors were approximately 42 years old, and their ages spanned about 29 to 65 years. Obtained from a commercial supplier, whole blood was collected from each healthy donor at three time points set two to three weeks apart. Genomic DNA was extracted from unsorted whole blood for immunosequencing. From the cysteine through the phenylalanine, the CDR3 covers 16 amino acids. Just the 48-base CDR3 DNA is kept, in frame starting at base 1. The V and J ends are trimmed by 1 base and 1 base, leaving 12 bases between them. Reading the germline V gene gives CDR1 SGHTA and CDR2 FQGNSA.

Comment on this clone: No antigen is known for it. Nothing much larger sits one base from this clone, and base qualities are not available.

This TCR was sampled from a person between 18 and 75 years old in good health. Sequenced input: blood. The chain is encoded by TRBV7-2 joined to TRBJ2-3; possibly the D gene is TRBD1, per 5 matching bases. The CDR3 sequence is CASSLDWGQGTDTQYF. In nucleotides, the sequence is TGTGCCAGCAGCTTAGACTGGGGCCAAGGCACAGATACGCAGTATTTT.